This T cell receptor (beta chain) is from a study of Ad26.COV2.S vaccination and SARS-CoV-2 variants (dated by TCRdb to the early 2020s). About the full investigation: Donors in the vaccine arm were drawn from COV1001, a multicentre, randomized, double-blind, placebo-controlled phase I-IIa trial testing Ad26.COV2.S in healthy adults. Ad26.COV2.S was given intramuscularly at 5x10^10 or 1x10^11 viral particles, as a single shot or as two shots 56 days apart. A total of approximately 32 samples were included in the TCR-sequenced set, comprising about 20 Ad26.COV2.S vaccine recipients, 5 placebo recipients and 8 SARS-CoV-2 convalescent individuals. Blinding of investigators to trial group allocation was maintained during experiments and outcome assessment. Trial participants were randomized into five groups of five, in which low-dose or high-dose Ad26.COV2.S was given once or twice, or placebo was given on both occasions. The specificity and breadth of SARS-CoV-2-reactive T cell receptors after Ad26.COV2.S vaccination were assessed by TCRbeta repertoire sequencing. Beyond this particular receptor, the publication reports: The study lacked the statistical power to compare responses across vaccine doses or regimens. Spike-specific TCR breadth was higher in Ad26.COV2.S recipients than in placebo recipients (P = 0.0014). The authors noted that the TCR breadth and depth analyses may have underestimated total T cell responses. Vaccine and placebo recipients had comparable non-spike TCR breadth, which fits with the vaccine containing only spike. After vaccination, spike-specific CD8+ and CD4+ T cell responses were reported to show substantial breadth.

According to the study, the label for this sample's treatment or condition signals: around 19 received Ad26.COV2.S at low or high dose, single or two shots; 5 received placebo; per-sample allocation not given. Repertoires of vaccine and placebo recipients were sequenced from samples taken on day 63 after the first injection. Cohort 1b enrolled 25 or so adults aged 18-55 years at a single site in Boston, USA, between 29 July and 7 August 2020. Ad26.COV2.S was a replication-incompetent adenovirus type 26 vector expressing a prefusion-stabilized SARS-CoV-2 spike protein from the original Wuhan strain. On this clone: Which antigen it targets is not known. The input lacks base qualities; no much larger clone sits a single base away.

The immunoSEQ Assay was the method used to sequence TCRbeta CDR3 regions. After extraction, genomic DNA underwent amplification by bias-controlled multiplex PCR, followed by high-throughput sequencing. Per the original workflow: Collapsing and filtering of sequences were performed to quantify the absolute abundance of each unique TCRbeta CDR3 region. T cell fraction was estimated by normalization of TCRbeta template counts to usable DNA, with usable DNA being measured through amplification of reference genes present in all nucleated cells. Repertoire TCRs were annotated as SARS-CoV-2-specific when V gene, CDR3 amino acid sequence and J gene were exactly matched to a known reactive TCR set. The reference SARS-CoV-2 TCR set came from MIRA and was filtered for enrichment in COVID-19-positive ImmuneCODE repertoires, removing public or cross-reactive TCRs. Drawing on the MIRA antigens, annotated TCRs were analysed further at the level of specific ORF or position within ORF. Breadth was defined as annotated unique rearrangements over total unique productive rearrangements; depth was the summed frequency of those rearrangements. Group comparisons of TCR breadth used two-sided Wilcoxon rank-sum tests. Not all clones reach the TCRdb copy of this immuneACCESS table, which keeps in-frame sequences only. Checked studies attribute under half of the gap to unresolved V genes and leave the rest unexplained. Clone size and V and J calls were adopted from that table, with D and trimming inferred from the DNA. The sample profile shows about 350,000 clones; 70% to 90% of them were found once. The ten largest clones take up 3.3% of the sample.

The specimen comprised peripheral blood, sampled in a trial of Ad26.COV2.S vaccine versus placebo. The TCR was taken from a person between 18 and 65 years old who received the Ad26.COV2.S COVID-19 vaccine or a placebo.

The nucleotide sequence reads as follows: TGTGCCAGCAGTTCCCGTCAGGGATTTCAGCCCCAGCATTTT. It translates as CASSSRQGFQPQHF. The rearrangement joined TRBV6-2 or TRBV6-3 to TRBJ1-5, and perhaps TRBD1 as D gene, on 5 matching bases. The CDR3 sequence holds 14 residues, the cysteine and phenylalanine included. Only the CDR3 region is kept as DNA, spanning 42 bases read in frame from base 1. Deletion took 4 bases off V and 6 bases off J, with a span of 13 bases between the germline ends. Taken from the germline V gene, the CDR1 and CDR2 loops are MNHEY and SVGEGT.